Following are 8 T cell receptor beta chains from one sample sequenced in a study of radiotherapy plus CTLA-4 blockade in lung cancer. The table came from immunoSEQ multiplex PCR; TCRdb's copy has only in-frame clones and leaves some out. The sample has 86,000 or so clones, 60% to 85% seen once; the top ten hold 3.5% to 4.5%. The sequencing here drew on peripheral blood, taken from a patient treated with radiotherapy plus ipilimumab. The receptors derive from a human donor with non-small cell lung cancer who had a partial response to radiotherapy plus ipilimumab. Some clones in this sample may be carry-over from other donors' samples.

The chain links TRBV28 to TRBJ2-5; tentative D call: TRBD2 (5 bases). Trimming cost V 2 bases and J 1 base, with 8 bases left between them. Germline CDR1 is MDHEN and CDR2 is SYDVKM. CDR3 length equals 14 residues. Here the CDR3 reads CASSLPGIQETQYF. DNA of the CDR3: TGTGCCAGCAGTTTACCGGGGATCCAAGAGACCCAGTACTTC.

In this sample, this clone turned up once. V usage is TRBV6-6 and J usage is TRBJ2-7; D perhaps matches TRBD1 (6 bases). Trimming removed 6 bases from V and 2 bases from J, with 14 bases in between. The CDR3 sequence is 14 residues long. The germline gives CDR1 MNHNY, CDR2 SVGAGI (reference sequence). The chain's CDR3 is CASSSPTGTYEQYF. The CDR3 DNA sequence: TGTGCCAGCAGCTCCCCGACAGGAACCTACGAGCAGTACTTC.

The chain links TRBV5-1 to TRBJ2-5, with 13 bases identical to TRBD2. The J call may be faulty, since TRBJ2-7 better matches the DNA end. The germline gives CDR1 SGHRS, CDR2 YFSETQ. The CDR3 consists of 20 residues. The CDR3 loop reads CASSPQLAGGSLSRSYEQYF. The DNA of the CDR3 is TGCGCCAGCAGCCCCCAACTAGCGGGAGGGTCCCTGAGCCGCTCCTACGAGCAGTACTTC.

The chain joins TRBV7-8 to TRBJ2-5; 8 bases match TRBD2. Trimming at V came to 5 bases and at J to 2 bases, leaving 1 base not matched to a gene. Germline values: CDR1 SGHVS, CDR2 FQNEAQ. The CDR3 extends over 13 amino acids. The CDR3 here is CASSGTRQETQYF. DNA for the CDR3: TGTGCCAGCAGCGGGACTAGACAAGAGACCCAGTACTTC.

The chain links TRBV19 to TRBJ2-3, with 7 bases aligning to TRBD2. V lost 1 base to trimming and J lost 4 bases; unmatched junction nucleotides: 5. CDR3 size: 15 residues. Per germline, CDR1 LNHDA and CDR2 SQIVND (reference sequence). The CDR3 region is CASSIAGGIADTQYF. The CDR3 nucleotides are TGTGCCAGTAGTATAGCGGGGGGAATAGCAGATACGCAGTATTTT.

This clone is labeled medium-sized. V is TRBV6-6 and J is TRBJ1-3, with D perhaps matching TRBD1 (5 bases). V gave up 5 bases and J gave up 0 bases, with 8 bases separating them. Germline V gene data show CDR1 as MNHNY and CDR2 as SVGAGI (reference sequence). The CDR3 is 14 amino acids. CDR3 residues: CASSAGGSGNTIYF. The CDR3 bases are TGTGCCAGCAGTGCCGGGGGCTCTGGAAACACCATATATTTT.

CDR3 residues: CASSAILVNTQYF. CDR3 DNA sequence: TGTGCCAGCAGTGCGATACTAGTCAATACGCAGTATTTT. The V call is TRBV6-6, the J call TRBJ2-3; TRBD2 might be the D (5 bases). Germline loops: CDR1 MNHNY, CDR2 SVGAGI (reference sequence). Trimming shortened V by 5 bases and J by 7 bases, and 13 bases separated the two germline ends. CDR3 length: 13 residues.

This chain joins TRBV5-1 and TRBJ2-5, with TRBD2 matching 11 bases. J gave up 5 bases and V 4 bases, and 7 bases lay outside the gene matches. Germline V CDR1 and CDR2: SGHRS, YFSETQ. The CDR3 is 15 residues long. CDR3 DNA: TGCGCCAGCAGCCCCGGGACTAGCGGTTACGAGACCCAGTACTTC. Translation gives CASSPGTSGYETQYF. The variable domain in full, completed from reference TRBV5-1 and TRBJ2-5, reads KAGVTQTPRYLIKTRGQQVTLSCSPISGHRSVSWYQQTPGQGLQFLFEYFSETQRNKGNFPGRFSGRQFSNSRSEMNVSTLELGDSALYLCASSPGTSGYETQYFGPGTRLLVL.